The 14 T cell receptor beta chains below were found in one sample sequenced in a study of vaccination and CD4 T cells after COVID-19 (dated by TCRdb to between 2021 and 2024). Reading the label with the study, this specimen's treatment or condition is: roughly ten-day PBMC culture with coronavirus spike peptide pools or control peptides (ViraFEST assay). Their recognized antigens are unknown. Library preparation employed PCR. Data came from an Illumina iSeq 100. TCR sequencing of DNA from cultured CD4+ T cells used the Oncomine TCR Beta short-read assay at the Johns Hopkins FTIC core. The raw public reads went through TCRdb reprocessing: fastp at Q25, MiXCR clone calling, in-frame beta chains kept. Entries that share a CDR3 protein sequence are merged under the most common genes and DNA. Within this sample are 13,000 to 15,000 distinct CDR3 sequences, with around two fifths of them counted one time only. The ten most abundant clones make up approximately 15% of the sample.

The material sequenced was cultured CD4+ T cells from blood. Receptors originate from a human donor with COVID-19.

This sequence joins TRBV4-3 and TRBJ1-5; the D is unclear. CDR3 size: 14 residues. V shed 5 bases and J shed 3 bases, with 11 bases lying between them. Germline V gene lookup returns CDR1 LGHNA and CDR2 YSLEER. This CDR3 reads CASSVRTSNQPQHF. DNA for the CDR3: TGCGCCAGCAGCGTCCGAACTTCCAATCAGCCCCAGCATTTT.

V and J are TRBV2 and TRBJ2-2; 7 bases map to TRBD2. The CDR3 loop spans 15 amino acids. The V gene end was trimmed by 1 base and the J gene end by 4 bases; junction bases not matched to a gene: 3. Germline CDR1 and CDR2: SNHLY and FYNNEI. CDR3 protein: CASSEVRGGTGELFF. The DNA for the CDR3 is TGTGCCAGCAGTGAAGTCCGCGGGGGCACCGGGGAGCTGTTTTTT.

The chain joins TRBV10-1 to TRBJ2-2; D gene ambiguous. V lost 3 bases to trimming and J lost 1 base, with 6 bases between them. Looked up from germline, CDR1 is WNHNN and CDR2 is SYGVQD (reference sequence). The CDR3 length is 14 residues. CDR3 DNA: TGCGCCAGCAGTGACGTCCGGAACACCGGGGAGCTGTTTTTT. This sequence encodes CASSDVRNTGELFF.

This rearrangement joins TRBV6-1 to TRBJ2-2; D is tentatively TRBD1 or TRBD2 (5 bases each). V gave up 11 bases and J gave up 4 bases, with 14 bases separating them. This CDR3 spans 13 amino acids. Per the germline V gene, CDR1 is MNHNS and CDR2 is SASEGT. The chain's CDR3 is CAGDRGPTGELFF. CDR3 sequence (DNA): TGTGCCGGAGACCGGGGCCCCACCGGGGAGCTGTTTTTT.

The rearrangement links TRBV6-2 or TRBV6-3 to TRBJ1-2; 9 bases match TRBD1. This CDR3 spans 14 amino acids. From germline, CDR1 is MNHEY and CDR2 SVGEGT. The J segment lost 6 bases and the V segment lost 6 bases, leaving 8 bases of the junction unmatched. DNA for the CDR3: TGTGCCAGCAGCCGCGGACAGGGGATCAATGGCTACACCTTC. Protein sequence: CASSRGQGINGYTF.

J is TRBJ1-6 and V is TRBV10-3, with D perhaps TRBD1 (6 bases). Per the germline V gene, CDR1 is ENHRY and CDR2 is SYGVKD. This CDR3 has 15 residues. Trimming cost V 3 bases and J 10 bases, with 16 bases left between them. Here the CDR3 reads CAISDRDNVGSPLHF. CDR3 in DNA: TGTGCCATCAGTGATAGGGACAACGTAGGGTCACCCCTCCACTTT.

This clonotype has just a few counts. The chain couples TRBV7-9 to TRBJ2-3; D call uncertain. The germline V gene has CDR1 SEHNR and CDR2 FQNEAQ (reference sequence). The CDR3 has 13 amino acids. The ends were cut back, 0 bases at V and 3 bases at J, with 4 bases in the middle. In DNA form, the CDR3 reads TGTGCCAGCAGCTTAGCGGAAACAGATACGCAGTATTTT. This sequence encodes CASSLAETDTQYF.

The sample holds a few counts of this clonotype. The chain carries TRBV20-1 and TRBJ2-1; 8 bases map to TRBD2. This CDR3 spans 16 amino acids. V lost 6 bases to trimming and J lost 2 bases; unmatched junction nucleotides: 12. CDR1 DFQATT and CDR2 SNEGSKA come from the germline V gene (reference sequence). CDR3 bases: TGCAGTGCCAAAGTCCCGGGACTAGGTACCTACAATGAGCAGTTCTTC. It encodes CSAKVPGLGTYNEQFF.

This chain connects TRBV30 to TRBJ1-2, with 8 bases fitting TRBD1. The CDR3 extends over 14 amino acids. Germline assignment: CDR1 GTSNPN and CDR2 SVGIG (reference sequence). Unmatched junction bases numbered 7, after V lost 0 bases and J lost 7 bases. The CDR3 sequence: CAWSVNRGNGGYTF. The CDR3 bases are TGTGCCTGGAGTGTAAACAGGGGGAACGGTGGCTACACCTTC.

The chain joins TRBV7-2 to TRBJ2-5, with D uncertain. The CDR3 is 15 amino acids. V was clipped by 1 base and J by 0 bases, with 9 bases between them. Germline V gene data show CDR1 as SGHTA and CDR2 as FQGNSA. CDR3 sequence reads: CASSLVSRHQETQYF. For the CDR3, the DNA is TGTGCCAGCAGCTTAGTGTCCCGCCACCAAGAGACCCAGTACTTC.

The chain joins TRBV4-2 to TRBJ2-6, with a weak D call TRBD1 (6 bases). V lost 4 bases, J lost 0 bases, and 7 bases lay in between. The CDR3 has 15 residues. CDR1 LGHNA and CDR2 YNFKEQ come from the germline V gene. The chain's CDR3 is CASSRTASGANVLTF. For the CDR3, the DNA is TGTGCCAGCAGCCGGACAGCCTCTGGGGCCAACGTCCTGACTTTC.

V is TRBV24-1 and J is TRBJ1-6; no firm D call. Deletions cut 4 bases from V and 7 bases from J, with 19 bases between. The CDR3 totals 17 residues. Germline CDR1 is KGHDR and CDR2 is SFDVKD. The CDR3 is CATSDLGSGRKNSPLHF. CDR3 in DNA: TGTGCCACCAGTGACCTGGGATCCGGGAGGAAAAATTCACCCCTCCACTTT.

The chain couples TRBV6-1 to TRBJ2-5; 10 bases agree with TRBD1. The CDR3 loop spans 15 amino acids. The germline CDR1 and CDR2 sequences are MNHNS and SASEGT. The trim removed 6 bases at V and 2 bases at J, leaving 6 bases unmatched. The CDR3 sequence is CASSSRDRGQETQYF. CDR3 DNA: TGTGCCAGCAGCAGCCGGGACAGGGGTCAAGAGACCCAGTACTTC.

This clonotype has only a few counts. The genes are TRBV28 and TRBJ1-2; tentative D call: TRBD1 (6 bases). This CDR3 is built from 14 residues. CDR1 is MDHEN, CDR2 SYDVKM, per germline. Trimming pared 3 bases from V and 3 bases from J, leaving 11 bases between. This CDR3 is CASSFRGAHYGYTF. In DNA, the CDR3 is TGTGCCAGCAGTTTTCGGGGGGCTCACTATGGCTACACCTTC.